This T cell receptor beta chain was obtained from a study of cytomegalovirus exposure and HLA in healthy donors. Notes on the study in general: A previous analysis found most TCR beta V segments productive roughly 90% or roughly 30% of the time. HLA allele associations emerged for 16,951 TCR beta sequences in a later analysis, at 0.05 false discovery rate. One variant, a missense change in DCLRE1C, was linked in a later analysis to TCR beta V- and J-gene trimming.

Amplification used 60 Vbeta primers and 13 Jbeta primers. Assay used: immunoSEQ multiplex PCR; TCRdb lists only in-frame clones, some missing. The sample has 170,000 or so clones; approximately 80% are singletons. A word on this clone: The target antigen is unknown.

Sequencing was carried out using PBMCs. This sequence was found in a man aged 25 to 40 in good health and CMV-seropositive.

CDR3 loop: CASSPAGTGHQPQHF. The DNA for the CDR3 is TGTGCCAGCAGTCCCGCCGGGACAGGTCATCAGCCCCAGCATTTT. The rearrangement uses TRBV6-5 and TRBJ1-5, with 8 bases that match TRBD1. The ends lost 5 bases at V and 5 bases at J; junction bases unmatched: 8. This CDR3 is 15 amino acids long. Germline V CDR1 and CDR2: MNHEY, SVGAGI.